This T cell receptor (beta chain) came from a study of human T cells and chemical hapten exposure. Regarding time point: pre-sensitization, week 0. Treatment reported: therapeutic diphenylcyclopropenone sensitization with weekly scalp DPC. Individual cDNA molecules received unique molecular identifiers in the library. MiXCR was run by TCRdb on the RACE reads, yielding one entry per CDR3 protein. Counted here are about 80,000 distinct CDR3 sequences, roughly 15% occurring once; the ten biggest clones make up roughly 4.9%. This receptor was taken from a woman aged 45-60 years with alopecia areata. Some clones in this sample may be carry-over from other donors' samples. Sequenced material: whole blood, taken in connection with sensitization to the hapten diphenylcyclopropenone (DPC).

CDR3: CASSPSGEFSDTQYF. Here the CDR3 DNA reads TGTGCCAGCAGTCCTAGCGGGGAGTTCTCAGATACGCAGTATTTT. The rearrangement uses TRBV27 and TRBJ2-3, with 9 bases that match TRBD2. Germline V gene sequence: CDR1 MNHEY, CDR2 SMNVEV (reference sequence). V was pared by 5 bases and J by 4 bases, with 7 bases of the junction left unmatched. The CDR3 is made up of 15 amino acids.